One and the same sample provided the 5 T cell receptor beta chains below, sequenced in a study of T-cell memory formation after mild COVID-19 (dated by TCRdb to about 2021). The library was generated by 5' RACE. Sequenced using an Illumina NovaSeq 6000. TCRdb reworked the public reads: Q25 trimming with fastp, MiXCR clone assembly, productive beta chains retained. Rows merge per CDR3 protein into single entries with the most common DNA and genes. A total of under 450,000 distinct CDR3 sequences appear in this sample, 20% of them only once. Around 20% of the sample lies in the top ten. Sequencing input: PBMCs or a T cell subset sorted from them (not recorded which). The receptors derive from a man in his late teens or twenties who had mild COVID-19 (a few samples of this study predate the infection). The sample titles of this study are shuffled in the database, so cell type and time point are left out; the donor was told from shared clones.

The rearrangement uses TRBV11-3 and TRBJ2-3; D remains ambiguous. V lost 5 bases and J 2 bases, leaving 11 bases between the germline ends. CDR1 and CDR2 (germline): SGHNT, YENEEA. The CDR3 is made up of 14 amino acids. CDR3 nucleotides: TGTGCCAGCAGCCACCGCGACTTCACAGATACGCAGTATTTT. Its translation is CASSHRDFTDTQYF. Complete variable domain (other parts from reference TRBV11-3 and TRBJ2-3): EAGVVQSPRYKIIEKKQPVAFWCNPISGHNTLYWYLQNLGQGPELLIRYENEEAVDDSQLPKDRFSAERLKGVDSTLKIQPAELGDSAVYLCASSHRDFTDTQYFGPGTRLTVL.

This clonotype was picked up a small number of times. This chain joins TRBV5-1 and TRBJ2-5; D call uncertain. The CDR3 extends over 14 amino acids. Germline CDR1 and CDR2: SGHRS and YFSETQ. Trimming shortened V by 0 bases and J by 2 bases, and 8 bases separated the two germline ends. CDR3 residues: CASSLGWVQETQYF. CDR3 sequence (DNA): TGCGCCAGCAGCTTGGGGTGGGTTCAAGAGACCCAGTACTTC. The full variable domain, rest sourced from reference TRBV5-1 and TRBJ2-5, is KAGVTQTPRYLIKTRGQQVTLSCSPISGHRSVSWYQQTPGQGLQFLFEYFSETQRNKGNFPGRFSGRQFSNSRSEMNVSTLELGDSALYLCASSLGWVQETQYFGPGTRLLVL.

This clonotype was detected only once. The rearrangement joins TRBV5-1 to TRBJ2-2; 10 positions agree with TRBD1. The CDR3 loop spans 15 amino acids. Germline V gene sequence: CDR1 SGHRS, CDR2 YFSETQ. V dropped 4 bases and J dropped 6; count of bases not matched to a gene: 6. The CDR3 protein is CASSPGQGEAGELFF. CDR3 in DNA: TGCGCCAGCAGCCCTGGACAGGGGGAGGCCGGGGAGCTGTTTTTT.

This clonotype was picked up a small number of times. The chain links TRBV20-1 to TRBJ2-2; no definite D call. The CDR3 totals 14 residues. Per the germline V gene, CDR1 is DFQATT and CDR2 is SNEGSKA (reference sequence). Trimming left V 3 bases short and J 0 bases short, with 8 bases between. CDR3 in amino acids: CSASRQTNTGELFF. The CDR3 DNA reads TGCAGTGCTAGTCGTCAGACGAACACCGGGGAGCTGTTTTTT.

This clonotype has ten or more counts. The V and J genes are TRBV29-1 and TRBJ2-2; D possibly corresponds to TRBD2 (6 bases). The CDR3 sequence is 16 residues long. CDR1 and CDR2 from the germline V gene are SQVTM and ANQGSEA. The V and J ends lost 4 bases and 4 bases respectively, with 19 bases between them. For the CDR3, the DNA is TGCAGCGTTGGCCGGCGGGTCATCGGGGGCACCGGGGAGCTGTTTTTT. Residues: CSVGRRVIGGTGELFF.